This TCR beta chain was found in a study of OX40 agonist ivuxolimab in advanced cancers. At the level of the whole study: Ivuxolimab was a fully human IgG2 agonistic monoclonal antibody targeting the costimulatory receptor OX40 (CD134). Intravenous ivuxolimab was administered to patients every 2 weeks at six dose levels: 0.01, 0.1, 0.3, 1.5, 3 and 10 mg/kg. Of the approximately 54 patients in dose escalation, some 20 had hepatocellular carcinoma, about 15 had melanoma, 9 had renal cell carcinoma and 9 had head and neck cancer. The dose-escalation cohort was 82.7% male with a mean age of about 65 years, ranging from 23 to 79. Prior anti-PD-1, anti-PD-L1 or anti-CTLA-4 therapy was permitted, and checkpoint inhibitors had been received by about 44% of dose-escalation patients. Three dose-escalation patients achieved partial responses, one with hepatocellular carcinoma and two with cutaneous melanoma. Peripheral TCRbeta sequencing was intended to test whether TCR sequence diversity was altered and clonal T-cell expansion was caused by ivuxolimab. The paper covers the monotherapy dose-escalation part of the phase I ivuxolimab trial, which included N ≈ 50 patients. Results the study describes overall, beyond this receptor: At doses of 0.1 to 3.0 mg/kg, clonal expansion of both CD4+ and CD8+ blood T cells was observed from baseline to week 6. After ivuxolimab, CD8+ T cells had more expanded clones than CD4+ T cells on average. In partial responders in the 0.1-3.0 mg/kg groups, normalized peripheral clonal expansion was found to be among the lowest, especially among CD8+ T cells. The antigen specificity of the peripheral T cells that underwent clonal expansion was not determined. Low levels of normalized T-cell clonal expansion were also shown by some nonresponding patients.

For sequencing of the TCRbeta CDR3 region, genomic DNA was extracted from the sorted cells. TCRbeta CDR3 regions were sequenced using the immunoSEQ Assay. As stored in TCRdb, this immuneACCESS dataset retains in-frame rearrangements with V and J assigned. A fraction of the clones does not appear; measured against another copy, unresolved V genes explain less than half of the discrepancy, and the remainder lacks a known reason. In all, the sample holds about 48,000 clones, and roughly 81% of those were seen once. The ten largest clones capture more than 5.5% of the sample. A note on this clone: Its cognate antigen has yet to be identified. Qualities for individual bases were not recorded, and no much larger clone is one base off.

The trial excluded patients who had a history of autoimmune disease or were on systemic immunosuppression. Peripheral blood for TCR sequencing was collected from all dose cohorts at baseline, on cycle 4 day 1, and on cycle 7 day 1. Samples were obtained from an open-label, multicenter, first-in-human phase I dose-escalation trial of ivuxolimab. Adults with locally advanced or metastatic melanoma, renal cell, hepatocellular, or head and neck squamous cell carcinoma were enrolled in the trial. Before TCR sequencing, CD4+ T cells and CD8+ T cells from peripheral blood were sorted into separate populations. The CDR3, cysteine through phenylalanine, is 17 amino acids long. Of all the DNA, just the CDR3 is kept, 51 bases in frame from base 1. Taken from the germline V gene (reference sequence), the CDR1 and CDR2 loops are LNHNV and YYDKDF. V was cut back by 4 bases and J by 0 bases, leaving a gap of 18 bases between them.

The clonotype was recovered from an adult with an advanced solid tumor such as melanoma, head and neck, liver or kidney cancer. This sequence uses TRBV15 and TRBJ1-2; the D segment could be TRBD1, given 5 matching bases. The specimen comprised CD4+ or CD8+ T cells sorted from blood, sampled in a trial of the OX40 agonist ivuxolimab. Read as DNA, the sequence is TGTGCCACCAGCATAGGAATCAGGGACCCTCCTAACTATGGCTACACCTTC. It encodes CATSIGIRDPPNYGYTF.